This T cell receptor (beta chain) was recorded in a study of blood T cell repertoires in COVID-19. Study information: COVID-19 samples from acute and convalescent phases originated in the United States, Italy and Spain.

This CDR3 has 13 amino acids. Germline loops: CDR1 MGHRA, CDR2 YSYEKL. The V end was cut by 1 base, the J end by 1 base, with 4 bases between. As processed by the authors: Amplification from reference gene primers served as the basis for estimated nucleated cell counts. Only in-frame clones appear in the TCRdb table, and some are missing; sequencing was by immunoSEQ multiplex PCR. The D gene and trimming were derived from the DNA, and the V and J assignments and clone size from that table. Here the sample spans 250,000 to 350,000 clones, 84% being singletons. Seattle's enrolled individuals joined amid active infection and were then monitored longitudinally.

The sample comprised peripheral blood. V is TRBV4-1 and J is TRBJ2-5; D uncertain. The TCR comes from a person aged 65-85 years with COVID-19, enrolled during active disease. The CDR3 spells CASSQAIQETQYF. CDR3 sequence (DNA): TGCGCCAGCAGCCAAGCTATCCAAGAGACCCAGTACTTC.